This T cell receptor (beta chain) was obtained from a study of cytomegalovirus exposure and HLA in healthy donors. Study overall: Unique TCRs from HLA-typed donors, 80 million to 100 million of them, were held in an early data release.

The CDR3 is made up of 16 amino acids. The ends lost 1 base at V and 4 bases at J; junction bases unmatched: 7. Germline V lookup: CDR1 LGHNA, CDR2 YNFKEQ. A note on this clone: No antigen is known for it.

PCR was performed using 60 Vbeta and 13 Jbeta primers. Per the original data handling: As a later analysis found, there were 82 million or so unique TCR beta chains, of which roughly 11 million were shared. Produced via immunoSEQ multiplex PCR; TCRdb's table is partial and in-frame only. V and J calls and clone size are copied from that table; D and trimming were computed from the DNA. The repertoire holds 150,000 to 200,000 clones, with over 60% as singletons. Study-wide results and limits: A previous analysis found most TCR beta V segments productive roughly 87% or roughly 30% of the time. Most TCR sequences were seen very rarely across donors, but some public TCRs occurred in many.

The TCR sequence derives from a woman aged 40 to 50 in good health and CMV-seronegative. Specimen: PBMCs. V and J are TRBV4-2 and TRBJ2-1, with 7 bases that match TRBD2. Here the CDR3 reads CASSQAVAGDYNEQFF. The CDR3 DNA is TGTGCCAGCAGCCAAGCTGTTGCGGGAGATTACAATGAGCAGTTCTTC.